This T cell receptor (beta chain) was retrieved from a study of T cell repertoires in cytomegalovirus infection. Overall study: Well-studied HLA-B-restricted epitopes and recently identified HLA-C-restricted epitopes of CMV were both used in the study. In public TCR beta signatures, there were indications of both CMV infection and matching HLA type. Study-level results: Within the response measured ex vivo, HLA-C-restricted CMV-specific TCR beta clonotypes were dominant. Carriers of CMV plus the relevant HLA were identified by cumulative public TCR beta family frequency.

TCRdb recomputed calls from the reads with MiXCR, one row per CDR3 protein. The table lists approximately 470,000 distinct CDR3 sequences, under 55% of them singletons. Comments on this clonotype: Its cognate antigen is unknown.

The source material was cultured PBMCs, sampled from culture after CMV antigen stimulation. The TCR originated in a human donor in good health (CMV status not recorded). Some clones in this sample may be carry-over from other donors' samples.

The CDR3 region is CASSPLAAPSMDTQYF. The DNA for the CDR3 is TGTGCCAGCAGCCCACTAGCGGCACCCAGCATGGATACGCAGTATTTT. The J gene is TRBJ2-3, the V gene TRBV27; TRBD2 matches at 8 bases. Germline V CDR1 and CDR2: MNHEY, SMNVEV (reference sequence). Germline trimming cut 6 bases from V and 6 bases from J; bases unmatched to any gene: 14. The CDR3 spans 16 residues.